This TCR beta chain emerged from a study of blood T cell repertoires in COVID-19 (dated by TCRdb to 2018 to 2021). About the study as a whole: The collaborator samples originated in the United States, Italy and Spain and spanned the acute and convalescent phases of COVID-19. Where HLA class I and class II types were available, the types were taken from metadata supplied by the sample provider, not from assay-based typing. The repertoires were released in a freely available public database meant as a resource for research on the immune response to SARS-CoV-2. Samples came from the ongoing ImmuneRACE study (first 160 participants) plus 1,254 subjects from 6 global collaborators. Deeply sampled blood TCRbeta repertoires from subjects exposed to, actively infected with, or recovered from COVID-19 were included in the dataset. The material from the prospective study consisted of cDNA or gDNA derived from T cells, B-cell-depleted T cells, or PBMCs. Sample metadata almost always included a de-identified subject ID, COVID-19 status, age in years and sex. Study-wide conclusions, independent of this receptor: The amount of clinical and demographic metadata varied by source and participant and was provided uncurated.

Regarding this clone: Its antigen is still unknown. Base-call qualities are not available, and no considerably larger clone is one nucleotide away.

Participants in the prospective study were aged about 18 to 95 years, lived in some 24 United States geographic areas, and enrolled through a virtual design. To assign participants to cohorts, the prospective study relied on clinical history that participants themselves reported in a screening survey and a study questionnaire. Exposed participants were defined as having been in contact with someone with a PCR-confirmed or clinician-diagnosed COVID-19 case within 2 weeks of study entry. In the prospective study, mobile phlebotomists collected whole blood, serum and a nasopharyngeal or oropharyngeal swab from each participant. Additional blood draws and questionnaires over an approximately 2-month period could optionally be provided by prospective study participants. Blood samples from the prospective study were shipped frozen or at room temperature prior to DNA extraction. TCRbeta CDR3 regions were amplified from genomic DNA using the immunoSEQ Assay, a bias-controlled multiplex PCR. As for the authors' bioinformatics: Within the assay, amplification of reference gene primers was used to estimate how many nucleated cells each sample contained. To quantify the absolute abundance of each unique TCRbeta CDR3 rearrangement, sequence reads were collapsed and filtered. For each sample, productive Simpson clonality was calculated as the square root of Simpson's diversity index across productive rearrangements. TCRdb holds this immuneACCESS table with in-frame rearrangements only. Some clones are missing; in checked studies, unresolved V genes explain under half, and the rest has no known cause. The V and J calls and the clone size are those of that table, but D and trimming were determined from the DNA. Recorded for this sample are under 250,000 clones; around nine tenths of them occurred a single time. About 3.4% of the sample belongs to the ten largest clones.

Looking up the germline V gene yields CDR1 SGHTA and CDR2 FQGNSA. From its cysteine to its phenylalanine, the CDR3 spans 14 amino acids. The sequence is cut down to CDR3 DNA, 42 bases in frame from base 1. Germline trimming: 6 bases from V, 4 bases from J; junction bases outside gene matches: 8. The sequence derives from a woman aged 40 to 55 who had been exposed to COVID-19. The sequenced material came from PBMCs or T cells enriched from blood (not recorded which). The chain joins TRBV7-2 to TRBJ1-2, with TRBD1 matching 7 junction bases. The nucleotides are TGTGCCAGCAGACCGTGGGACAGCCCCTATGGCTACACCTTC. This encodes CASRPWDSPYGYTF.